The 11 T cell receptor beta chains listed next were all sequenced from one sample in a study of blood T cell repertoires in COVID-19 (dated by TCRdb to about 2020). Library preparation employed the immunoSEQ multiplex PCR assay. TCRdb stores this immuneACCESS table with in-frame sequences only. Part of the clones is absent; in the studies checked, under half of the shortfall reflects unresolved V genes, and no reason is known for the rest. The sample includes about 190,000 clones, with roughly four fifths observed a single time. Together, the top ten hold roughly 12% of the sample. The sequenced sample consisted of peripheral blood. The receptors were sampled from a woman aged 50 to 60 with acute or convalescent COVID-19.

The count of this clone is one. V usage is TRBV24-1 and J usage is TRBJ2-5; D gene unclear. This CDR3 has 12 amino acids. The ends were cut back, 1 base at V and 5 bases at J, with 4 bases in the middle. Looked up from germline, CDR1 is KGHDR and CDR2 is SFDVKD. CDR3 bases: TGTGCCACCAGTGATTTCAGGGAGACCCAGTACTTC. Its protein product is CATSDFRETQYF.

Ten or more counts support this clone. The chain is built from TRBV6-6 and TRBJ2-1; TRBD2 agrees at 7 bases. Looked up from germline, CDR1 is MNHNY and CDR2 is SVGAGI (reference sequence). Trimming removed 6 bases from V and 7 bases from J; junction bases left unmatched: 6. The CDR3 contains 13 residues. This CDR3 is CASSGGRTNEQFF. CDR3 in DNA: TGTGCCAGCAGCGGCGGGAGAACAAATGAGCAGTTCTTC.

This rearrangement joins TRBV28 to TRBJ1-6, with 9 bases that match TRBD1. CDR1 is MDHEN, CDR2 SYDVKM, per germline. This CDR3 contains 16 residues. V dropped 4 bases and J dropped 7; count of bases not matched to a gene: 8. This chain's CDR3 is CASSSPGQGYNSPLHF. As DNA, the CDR3 is TGTGCCAGCAGTTCCCCTGGACAGGGGTACAATTCACCCCTCCACTTT.

This chain uses TRBV10-2 with TRBJ2-4, with 7 bases fitting TRBD2. Unmatched junction bases numbered 2, after V lost 4 bases and J lost 5 bases. Germline CDR1 WSHSY, CDR2 SAAADI. The CDR3 consists of 13 residues. CDR3: CASSGTRENIQYF. The CDR3 DNA follows: TGCGCCAGCAGTGGGACTAGGGAAAACATTCAGTACTTC.

This chain links TRBV7-2 with TRBJ1-5, with 7 bases that match TRBD1. The CDR3 has 14 residues. Germline V gives CDR1 SGHTA, CDR2 FQGNSA. Trimming took 2 bases from V and 3 from J; bases not matched to a gene: 1. CDR3 protein: CASSLQGVNQPQHF. Written as DNA, the CDR3 is TGTGCCAGCAGCTTACAGGGGGTCAATCAGCCCCAGCATTTT.

The V and J genes are TRBV6-1 and TRBJ2-7; D remains ambiguous. Trimming took 3 bases from V and 3 from J, leaving 12 bases between them. This CDR3 has 14 residues. CDR1 and CDR2 (germline): MNHNS, SASEGT. The CDR3 DNA is TGTGCCAGCAGTGAGCGGAGCGTCAGCTACGAGCAGTACTTC. Its translation is CASSERSVSYEQYF.

The rearrangement links TRBV18 to TRBJ1-1, with 7 bases identical to TRBD1. The V gene's germline CDR1 is KGHSH and CDR2 LQKENI. The CDR3 is 16 amino acids. The V and J ends lost 6 bases and 0 bases, in that order; junction bases with no gene match: 10. CDR3 protein: CASSPLEGAVNTEAFF. The CDR3 region has the DNA TGTGCCAGCTCCCCTCTGGAGGGGGCGGTGAACACTGAAGCTTTCTTT.

The gene calls are TRBV4-3 and TRBJ2-7, with TRBD1 identical over 8 bases. V trimming: 1 base; J trimming: 2 bases; junction bases outside the gene matches: 7. In germline, CDR1 is LGHNA, CDR2 YSLEER. The CDR3 consists of 16 residues. CDR3 region: CASSQALTGGTYEQYF. The CDR3 DNA sequence: TGCGCCAGCAGCCAAGCGTTAACAGGGGGTACCTACGAGCAGTACTTC.

The V and J genes are TRBV28 and TRBJ2-2; tentative D call: TRBD2 (5 bases). CDR1 is MDHEN, CDR2 SYDVKM, per germline. Trimming cost V 2 bases and J 9 bases, with 10 bases left between them. The CDR3 runs to 13 residues. The CDR3 spells CASSLRGFRELFF. The CDR3 DNA follows: TGTGCCAGCAGTTTAAGAGGGTTTCGGGAGCTGTTTTTT.

Only one count was recorded for this clone. This rearrangement joins TRBV28 to TRBJ2-1; 11 bases line up with TRBD2. This CDR3 region has 14 residues. Germline-derived CDR1 and CDR2 are MDHEN and SYDVKM. Trimming at V came to 6 bases and at J to 7 bases, leaving 5 bases not matched to a gene. DNA of the CDR3: TGTGCCAGCAGCCTAGCGGGAGGACAAAATGAGCAGTTCTTC. Protein product: CASSLAGGQNEQFF. The full variable domain, in which reference TRBV28 and TRBJ2-1 provide the parts outside the CDR3, is DVKVTQSSRYLVKRTGEKVFLECVQDMDHENMFWYRQDPGLGLRLIYFSYDVKMKEKGDIPEGYSVSREKKERFSLILESASTNQTSMYLCASSLAGGQNEQFFGPGTRLTVL.

Turning to this clone: A far larger clone is just one base off, so this is likely a read error. The chain has TRBV28 and TRBJ1-2; 8 nucleotides match TRBD1. The CDR3 length is 12 residues. Germline CDR1 MDHEN, CDR2 SYDVKM. Trimming took 5 bases from V and 5 from J; bases not matched to a gene: 1. The CDR3 sequence: CASSTGGYGYTF. In DNA, the CDR3 is TGTGCCAGCAGTACAGGGGGATATGGCTACACCTTC.